The 9 T cell receptor beta chains reported below all come from one sample, sequenced in a study of blood T cell repertoires in COVID-19. Clones were sequenced by immunoSEQ multiplex PCR, and TCRdb holds only the in-frame ones, with some missing. In the table there are a few hundred thousand clones, about 80% of which are singletons. The sequenced sample consisted of peripheral blood. The receptors come from a woman older than 75 with acute or convalescent COVID-19.

The V gene is TRBV30, the J gene TRBJ1-2; D unclear. CDR3 length: 13 amino acids. The germline CDR1 and CDR2 sequences are GTSNPN and SVGIG (reference sequence). V was shortened by 4 bases and J by 8 bases, with 17 bases between the two germline ends. CDR3 DNA sequence: TGTGCCTGGACCTCGGGGTTTAGATCCGGCTACACCTTC. Protein: CAWTSGFRSGYTF.

The chain carries TRBV27 and TRBJ1-6; D might be TRBD1 (6 bases). Germline CDR1 MNHEY, CDR2 SMNVEV (reference sequence). V was trimmed by 7 bases and J by 6 bases, leaving 13 bases between them. The CDR3 spans 14 residues. The CDR3: CASTSGVPNSPLHF. CDR3 DNA sequence: TGTGCCAGCACCTCAGGGGTACCTAATTCACCCCTCCACTTT.

This clone was counted ten times or more. The chain has TRBV27 and TRBJ2-7, with 10 bases identical to TRBD2. Trimming at V came to 6 bases and at J to 2 bases, leaving 7 bases not matched to a gene. The germline CDR1 and CDR2 sequences are MNHEY and SMNVEV (reference sequence). CDR3 size: 15 residues. The CDR3 DNA follows: TGTGCCAGCAGGATTACTAGCGGGGCGACCTACGAGCAGTACTTC. It encodes CASRITSGATYEQYF.

The chain joins TRBV7-2 to TRBJ1-3, with TRBD1 as a possible D gene (6 bases). The CDR3 runs 16 residues. Germline V gene lookup returns CDR1 SGHTA and CDR2 FQGNSA. Trimming shortened V by 5 bases and J by 4 bases, and 18 bases separated the two germline ends. The CDR3 DNA reads as TGTGCCAGCAGCCCCAGGGTCAGGGGCGCCGGAAACACCATATATTTT. Its translation: CASSPRVRGAGNTIYF.

This chain connects TRBV9 to TRBJ2-7; 9 nucleotides align to TRBD1. The CDR3 contains 15 residues. Looked up from germline, CDR1 is SGDLS and CDR2 is YYNGEE. V trimming: 3 bases; J trimming: 2 bases; junction bases outside the gene matches: 6. CDR3 protein: CASSAQTGGPYEQYF. CDR3 coding DNA: TGTGCCAGCAGCGCTCAGACAGGGGGACCCTACGAGCAGTACTTC. The whole variable domain, filled in from reference TRBV9 and TRBJ2-7, reads DSGVTQTPKHLITATGQRVTLRCSPRSGDLSVYWYQQSLDQGLQFLIQYYNGEERAKGNILERFSAQQFPDLHSELNLSSLELGDSALYFCASSAQTGGPYEQYFGPGTRLTVT.

The chain couples TRBV2 to TRBJ1-2, with a tentative D call TRBD1 (6 bases). The CDR3 sequence is 13 residues long. The ends were cut back, 6 bases at V and 4 bases at J, with 12 bases in the middle. The V gene's germline CDR1 is SNHLY and CDR2 FYNNEI. CDR3 amino acids: CASRQTGSYGYTF. Written as DNA, the CDR3 is TGTGCCAGCAGACAGACAGGCTCCTATGGCTACACCTTC.

This chain links TRBV6-5 with TRBJ2-1, with TRBD2 matching over 9 bases. Germline CDR1 and CDR2: MNHEY and SVGAGI. V lost 8 bases, J lost 7 bases, and 9 bases stayed unmatched. The CDR3 covers 14 residues. This CDR3 reads CASGGVAGANEQFF. The CDR3 DNA reads TGTGCCAGCGGCGGAGTAGCGGGAGCAAATGAGCAGTTCTTC.

V and J are TRBV6-5 and TRBJ1-2; D not resolved. The germline V gene encodes CDR1 MNHEY and CDR2 SVGAGI. V was shortened by 6 bases and J by 4 bases, with 12 bases between the two germline ends. CDR3 length: 13 amino acids. The CDR3 region has the DNA TGTGCCAGCAGACGTGGAACAGTCTATGGCTACACCTTC. It encodes CASRRGTVYGYTF.

CDR3 nucleotide sequence: TGCGCCAGCAGCTCTCGCCAGGGAGGCTATGGCTACACCTTC. Residues: CASSSRQGGYGYTF. V and J are TRBV5-1 and TRBJ1-2; a possible D gene is TRBD1 (5 bases). V was pared by 3 bases and J by 4 bases, with 13 bases between. Germline CDR1 and CDR2: SGHRS and YFSETQ. The CDR3 is 14 amino acids. Supplemented by reference TRBV5-1 and TRBJ1-2, the full variable domain reads KAGVTQTPRYLIKTRGQQVTLSCSPISGHRSVSWYQQTPGQGLQFLFEYFSETQRNKGNFPGRFSGRQFSNSRSEMNVSTLELGDSALYLCASSSRQGGYGYTFGSGTRLTVV.